Below, 9 T cell receptor beta chains from the same sample are listed, as sequenced in a study of identical twins. TCRdb used MiXCR to reprocess the 5' RACE reads, holding one entry per CDR3 protein. The repertoire includes more than 600,000 distinct CDR3 sequences, around a sixth of them detected once, and about 12% sits in the top ten. The same sample was also studied in work on T cells expressing NK-cell markers.

Sequenced: PBMCs. These receptors originate from a woman between 18 and 30 years old in good health.

The J gene is TRBJ2-2, the V gene TRBV15; 7 nucleotides agree with TRBD2. V was pared by 5 bases and J by 5 bases, with 5 bases of the junction left unmatched. The CDR3 extends over 14 amino acids. CDR1 and CDR2 (germline): LNHNV, YYDKDF (reference sequence). The CDR3 protein is CATSFSGGTGELFF. CDR3 nucleotide sequence: TGTGCCACCAGCTTTTCGGGAGGTACCGGGGAGCTGTTTTTT.

The rearrangement joins TRBV5-1 to TRBJ2-7; D might be TRBD2 (6 bases). The CDR3 spans 13 residues. CDR1 is SGHRS and CDR2 is YFSETQ in the germline V gene. Trimming cost V 8 bases and J 2 bases, with 14 bases left between them. CDR3 sequence: CARVPGLTYEQYF. The CDR3 DNA reads as TGCGCCAGAGTGCCGGGACTGACCTACGAGCAGTACTTC.

The V and J genes are TRBV15 and TRBJ2-3, with 7 bases fitting TRBD1. The CDR3 covers 15 residues. The germline V gene has CDR1 LNHNV and CDR2 YYDKDF (reference sequence). The V segment lost 3 bases and the J segment 2 bases; nucleotides outside the gene matches: 5. CDR3 loop: CATSSTGQATDTQYF. CDR3 nucleotides: TGTGCCACCAGCAGCACCGGACAGGCCACAGATACGCAGTATTTT.

The rearrangement links TRBV12-3 or TRBV12-4 to TRBJ2-7; the D gene is possibly TRBD2 (7 bases). The CDR3 sequence is 16 residues long. V lost 2 bases and J 3 bases, leaving 17 bases between the germline ends. The CDR3 DNA sequence: TGTGCCAGCAGTTTAAGGGGGGCGGGGGCCCTCTACGAGCAGTACTTC. Amino acids: CASSLRGAGALYEQYF.

Ten or more counts support this clonotype. The chain is built from TRBV12-3 or TRBV12-4 and TRBJ1-3; no reliable D call. Trimming left V 0 bases short and J 3 bases short, with 9 bases between. The CDR3 loop spans 15 amino acids. The chain's CDR3 is CASSLASVVGNTIYF. DNA for the CDR3: TGTGCCAGCAGTTTAGCGAGCGTGGTTGGAAACACCATATATTTT.

The V call is TRBV10-2, the J call TRBJ2-1, with 8 bases matching TRBD2. Looked up from germline, CDR1 is WSHSY and CDR2 is SAAADI. The ends lost 4 bases at V and 8 bases at J; junction bases unmatched: 10. There are 15 residues in the CDR3. This chain's CDR3 is CASSAPGLGVDEQFF. DNA for the CDR3: TGCGCCAGCAGTGCCCCGGGACTAGGTGTTGATGAGCAGTTCTTC.

The chain carries TRBV6-5 and TRBJ1-2; D is possibly TRBD1 (5 bases). The germline V and J ends were trimmed by 4 bases and 2 bases, with 17 bases remaining between them. The length of the CDR3 is 16 residues. The germline gives CDR1 MNHEY, CDR2 SVGAGI. The CDR3, as DNA: TGTGCCAGCAGTTTAACCGGGACCTTTACGAACTATGGCTACACCTTC. Residues: CASSLTGTFTNYGYTF.

This clonotype was picked up a small number of times. J is TRBJ1-5 and V is TRBV6-5; D is uncertain. The ends were cut back, 0 bases at V and 0 bases at J, with 12 bases in the middle. The CDR3 spans 17 residues. The germline CDR1 and CDR2 sequences are MNHEY and SVGAGI. DNA for the CDR3: TGTGCCAGCAGTTACTCGATGGTTGGTCTTAGCAATCAGCCCCAGCATTTT. It yields the protein CASSYSMVGLSNQPQHF.

V is TRBV4-3 and J is TRBJ2-1; D unresolved. Germline V gives CDR1 LGHNA, CDR2 YSLEER. Trimming took 0 bases from V and 10 from J, leaving 13 bases between them. CDR3 length: 14 residues. The CDR3 region has the DNA TGCGCCAGCAGCCAAGATACGAGCCCTGGGGAGCAGTTCTTC. The encoded protein is CASSQDTSPGEQFF.